This T cell receptor (beta chain) was obtained from a study of T cells expressing NK-cell markers. The study's findings and limits: The study found these clonotypes also leading the CD3+CD56-NKG2C+ fraction in a handful of donors.

Worth noting for this clonotype: Its antigen is unknown.

It was by 5'RACE template switching with UMIs that TCR beta cDNA was made. From the 5' RACE reads, TCRdb lists one entry per CDR3 protein and no DNA. The sample holds 550,000 to 600,000 distinct CDR3 sequences. This CDR3 contains 16 residues. Germline CDR1 is SGHDT and CDR2 is YYEEEE. The sequence came from a man younger than 30 in good health. The chain links TRBV5-6 to TRBJ1-3; TCRdb picks TRBD1, but there is no DNA to check that call. The sample was blood T cells: a sorted CD56 or NKG2C T cell subset, CD4+ or CD8+ T cells, or bulk PBMC T cells (not recorded which). CDR3 residues: CASSSPQGAAGNTIYF.